This passage covers 24 T cell receptor beta chains from one sample sequenced in a study of cytomegalovirus exposure and HLA in healthy donors. The study ran its PCR with 60 Vbeta and 13 Jbeta primers. Libraries were prepared by immunoSEQ multiplex PCR; TCRdb keeps only in-frame clonotypes and omits some of them. The top ten clones hold under 4.5% of a sample with around 150,000 clones, approximately 83% of them seen once. Sequencing was done on a sample of PBMCs. Receptors originate from a man aged 35-49 years in good health and CMV-seropositive.

This chain uses TRBV9 with TRBJ2-1; TRBD2 is a possible D gene (5 bases). The germline V gene encodes CDR1 SGDLS and CDR2 YYNGEE. CDR3 length equals 14 residues. Trimming removed 0 bases at V and 4 bases at J, with 8 bases between. The CDR3 spells CASSVAGLYNEQFF. The CDR3 DNA is TGTGCCAGCAGCGTAGCGGGGTTATACAATGAGCAGTTCTTC. Supplemented by reference TRBV9 and TRBJ2-1, the full variable domain reads DSGVTQTPKHLITATGQRVTLRCSPRSGDLSVYWYQQSLDQGLQFLIQYYNGEERAKGNILERFSAQQFPDLHSELNLSSLELGDSALYFCASSVAGLYNEQFFGPGTRLTVL.

This clone came up a few times. Other DNA sequences in the same sample also yield this CDR3. The DNA for the CDR3 is TGTGCCAGTAGTTTCTCTGGGACAGGGAACACTGAAGCTTTCTTT. Translated: CASSFSGTGNTEAFF. The chain has TRBV19 and TRBJ1-1; 8 bases fit TRBD1. J gave up 1 base and V 5 bases, and 6 bases lay outside the gene matches. The length of the CDR3 is 15 residues. Germline V gene lookup returns CDR1 LNHDA and CDR2 SQIVND (reference sequence).

The chain carries TRBV25-1 and TRBJ2-3; 8 bases fit TRBD2. V lost 2 bases and J lost 6; bases outside the gene matches: 10. The CDR3 has 16 residues. Germline V gene lookup returns CDR1 MGHDK and CDR2 SYGVNS. CDR3 DNA: TGTGCCAGCAGTGAACTAAGGGCGGGAGGTATGGATACGCAGTATTTT. Translation gives CASSELRAGGMDTQYF. The variable domain in full, with the rest retrieved from reference TRBV25-1 and TRBJ2-3, is EADIYQTPRYLVIGTGKKITLECSQTMGHDKMYWYQQDPGMELHLIHYSYGVNSTEKGDLSSESTVSRIRTEHFPLTLESARPSHTSQYLCASSELRAGGMDTQYFGPGTRLTVL.

The V call is TRBV7-9, the J call TRBJ1-1; unclear D gene. Germline values: CDR1 SEHNR, CDR2 FQNEAQ (reference sequence). V was trimmed by 5 bases and J by 5 bases, leaving 18 bases between them. The CDR3 totals 15 residues. As DNA, the CDR3 is TGTGCCAGCAGCGATGATCTACACGGGGAGACTGAAGCTTTCTTT. It is translated as CASSDDLHGETEAFF.

The V gene is TRBV14, the J gene TRBJ2-5; a weak D match, TRBD2 (5 bases). Germline V lookup: CDR1 SGHDN, CDR2 FVKESK. The V gene lost 2 bases and the J gene lost 3 bases, with 22 bases spanning the gap. The CDR3 is 18 residues long. CDR3 in DNA: TGTGCCAGCAGCCAACAACGCCCCGGACTTCTACGAAAAGAGACCCAGTACTTC. This translates into CASSQQRPGLLRKETQYF.

The chain recombines TRBV10-3 with TRBJ1-1; 8 bases are shared with TRBD1. The V gene's germline CDR1 is ENHRY and CDR2 SYGVKD. This CDR3 spans 15 amino acids. The V gene end was trimmed by 4 bases and the J gene end by 0 bases; junction bases not matched to a gene: 4. The CDR3 spells CAISARTGLNTEAFF. CDR3 in DNA: TGTGCCATCAGTGCCCGGACAGGGTTGAACACTGAAGCTTTCTTT.

V usage is TRBV10-3 and J usage is TRBJ2-5; TRBD2 agrees at 7 bases. Germline CDR1 and CDR2: ENHRY and SYGVKD. The CDR3 loop spans 13 amino acids. The CDR3 sequence: CAVGRGDQETQYF. The CDR3 nucleotides are TGTGCTGTAGGACGGGGGGACCAAGAGACCCAGTACTTC.

The sample holds a few counts of this clone. The chain couples TRBV4-1 to TRBJ1-2; 11 bases map to TRBD1. There are 18 residues in the CDR3. The germline CDR1 and CDR2 sequences are MGHRA and YSYEKL. V lost 4 bases to trimming and J lost 8 bases; unmatched junction nucleotides: 18. DNA for the CDR3: TGCGCCAGCAGCCGCTTAGGACAGGGGGCTAGAAGTCGGGGCGGCTACACCTTC. This codes for CASSRLGQGARSRGGYTF.

The gene calls are TRBV5-1 and TRBJ2-3; 7 bases are shared with TRBD1. CDR3 size: 12 residues. Germline V lookup: CDR1 SGHRS, CDR2 YFSETQ. The junction had 2 bases not matched to a gene; V was cut back by 6 bases and J by 4 bases. CDR3 DNA sequence: TGCGCCAGCACCAGGGGGTCAGATACGCAGTATTTT. Translated: CASTRGSDTQYF.

In the case of this clone: The same CDR3 arises from other DNA sequences in this sample as well. V gene TRBV9 combines with J gene TRBJ2-1; 10 bases map to TRBD2. The CDR3 totals 16 residues. The germline CDR1 and CDR2 sequences are SGDLS and YYNGEE. Trimming at V came to 2 bases and at J to 4 bases, leaving 6 bases not matched to a gene. The CDR3 here is CASSVGTSGTYNEQFF. The CDR3 DNA reads as TGTGCCAGCAGCGTTGGAACTAGCGGGACGTACAATGAGCAGTTCTTC.

This chain links TRBV6-5 with TRBJ2-7; a weak D match, TRBD1 (6 bases). V was clipped by 2 bases and J by 2 bases, with 10 bases between them. Germline V gene sequence: CDR1 MNHEY, CDR2 SVGAGI. This CDR3 is 14 amino acids long. Written as DNA, the CDR3 is TGTGCCAGCAGTTACGAGACAGGCGCCTACGAGCAGTACTTC. Translated: CASSYETGAYEQYF.

Only one count was recorded for this clone. This same CDR3 is encoded by further DNA sequences in the sample. This chain connects TRBV4-1 to TRBJ2-5, with D possibly matching TRBD1 (6 bases). This CDR3 contains 16 residues. Trimming left V 5 bases short and J 3 bases short, with 19 bases between. Germline V gene lookup returns CDR1 MGHRA and CDR2 YSYEKL. CDR3 amino acids: CASSATGHNLKETQYF. In DNA form, the CDR3 reads TGCGCCAGCAGCGCAACGGGACATAATCTGAAAGAGACCCAGTACTTC.

The chain is built from TRBV2 and TRBJ2-5; tentative D call: TRBD1 (6 bases). The CDR3 is 13 residues long. CDR1 is SNHLY, CDR2 FYNNEI, per germline. Trimming shortened V by 6 bases and J by 0 bases, and 8 bases separated the two germline ends. CDR3 region: CASRQGHQETQYF. The CDR3 DNA sequence: TGTGCCAGCAGACAGGGCCACCAAGAGACCCAGTACTTC.

The chain links TRBV13 to TRBJ1-2; TRBD1 aligns across 11 bases. V trimming: 5 bases; J trimming: 4 bases; junction bases outside the gene matches: 6. This CDR3 contains 15 residues. Looked up from germline, CDR1 is PRHDT and CDR2 is FYEKMQ (reference sequence). The CDR3 DNA reads as TGTGCCAGCAGCATACGGACAGGGGGCATCTATGGCTACACCTTC. It translates to CASSIRTGGIYGYTF. Combining the CDR3 with reference TRBV13 and TRBJ1-2 gives the whole variable domain AAGVIQSPRHLIKEKRETATLKCYPIPRHDTVYWYQQGPGQDPQFLISFYEKMQSDKGSIPDRFSAQQFSDYHSELNMSSLELGDSALYFCASSIRTGGIYGYTFGSGTRLTVV.

Written as DNA, the CDR3 is TGTGCCAGCAGTGAATTGGTAGCGGGATACACAGATACGCAGTATTTT. Protein sequence: CASSELVAGYTDTQYF. The J gene is TRBJ2-3, the V gene TRBV6-1; 8 bases align to TRBD2. The germline V gene encodes CDR1 MNHNS and CDR2 SASEGT. This CDR3 has 16 residues. Unmatched junction bases numbered 6, after V lost 2 bases and J lost 2 bases.

This chain uses TRBV4-1 with TRBJ2-6; the match to TRBD1 covers 7 bases. This CDR3 is 20 amino acids long. J was trimmed by 0 bases and V by 0 bases; bases with no gene match: 11. The germline V gene has CDR1 MGHRA and CDR2 YSYEKL. Here the CDR3 reads CASSQDPGTVLSSGANVLTF. The CDR3 DNA reads TGCGCCAGCAGCCAAGACCCAGGGACAGTCCTAAGCTCTGGGGCCAACGTCCTGACTTTC.

V and J are TRBV5-1 and TRBJ2-7, with TRBD1 identical over 7 bases. Trimming removed 0 bases from V and 4 bases from J; junction bases left unmatched: 4. CDR1 is SGHRS and CDR2 is YFSETQ in the germline V gene. This CDR3 comprises 14 residues. CDR3 DNA sequence: TGCGCCAGCAGCTTGGGCCAGGGGGAATACGAGCAGTACTTC. Translation: CASSLGQGEYEQYF.

The chain couples TRBV5-1 to TRBJ2-1; 7 nucleotides agree with TRBD1. V gave up 3 bases and J gave up 0 bases; unmatched junction bases: 3. This CDR3 has 15 amino acids. In germline, CDR1 is SGHRS, CDR2 YFSETQ. The CDR3 here is CASSWDSRSYNEQFF. CDR3 in DNA: TGCGCCAGCAGCTGGGACAGCCGCTCCTACAATGAGCAGTTCTTC.

There are a few counts of this clone. The CDR3 bases are TGTGCCAGCAGCCCGGGAACCATGACAGGGGTGGCCGAGCAGTACTTC. Encoded protein: CASSPGTMTGVAEQYF. The gene calls are TRBV7-9 and TRBJ2-7; the match to TRBD1 covers 8 bases. CDR3 length: 16 amino acids. Germline V CDR1 and CDR2: SEHNR, FQNEAQ (reference sequence). Trimming took 5 bases from V and 6 from J; bases not matched to a gene: 15.

The gene calls are TRBV9 and TRBJ2-5, with 8 bases that match TRBD1. Germline assignment: CDR1 SGDLS and CDR2 YYNGEE. This CDR3 is 15 amino acids long. The V gene end was trimmed by 0 bases and the J gene end by 4 bases; junction bases not matched to a gene: 5. The chain's CDR3 is CASSVAGQGGETQYF. In DNA, the CDR3 is TGTGCCAGCAGCGTAGCTGGACAGGGTGGAGAGACCCAGTACTTC.

The V call is TRBV6-6, the J call TRBJ1-1; 7 bases fit TRBD1. CDR1 is MNHNY and CDR2 is SVGAGI in the germline V gene (reference sequence). The CDR3 totals 13 residues. The V segment lost 2 bases and the J segment 5 bases; nucleotides outside the gene matches: 2. DNA for the CDR3: TGTGCCAGCAGTTACGACAGGGTGACTGAAGCTTTCTTT. Residues: CASSYDRVTEAFF.

The V gene is TRBV30, the J gene TRBJ2-5, with 7 bases identical to TRBD2. The DNA end lines up better with TRBJ2-7; the J call may be wrong. CDR1 and CDR2 (germline): GTSNPN, SVGIG (reference sequence). The CDR3 has 16 amino acids. CDR3 sequence (DNA): TGTGCCTGGAGTGTAGAGGGGAGGGCCATTTCCTACGAGCAGTACTTC. It translates to CAWSVEGRAISYEQYF.

The CDR3 is CASGYGGGEQYF. DNA for the CDR3: TGTGCCAGCGGGTACGGAGGAGGAGAGCAGTACTTC. The rearrangement links TRBV27 to TRBJ2-7, with a weak D call TRBD2 (5 bases). CDR1 is MNHEY, CDR2 SMNVEV, per germline (reference sequence). V dropped 8 bases and J dropped 7 bases, with 15 bases sitting between them. The CDR3 runs 12 residues.

The V gene is TRBV7-2, the J gene TRBJ1-1; unclear D gene. The V gene's germline CDR1 is SGHTA and CDR2 FQGNSA. The V end lost 3 bases, the J end lost 0 bases, and 8 bases lay between the germline ends. CDR3 size: 14 residues. DNA of the CDR3: TGTGCCAGCAGCTTTACACCAATGAACACTGAAGCTTTCTTT. Translating it yields CASSFTPMNTEAFF.